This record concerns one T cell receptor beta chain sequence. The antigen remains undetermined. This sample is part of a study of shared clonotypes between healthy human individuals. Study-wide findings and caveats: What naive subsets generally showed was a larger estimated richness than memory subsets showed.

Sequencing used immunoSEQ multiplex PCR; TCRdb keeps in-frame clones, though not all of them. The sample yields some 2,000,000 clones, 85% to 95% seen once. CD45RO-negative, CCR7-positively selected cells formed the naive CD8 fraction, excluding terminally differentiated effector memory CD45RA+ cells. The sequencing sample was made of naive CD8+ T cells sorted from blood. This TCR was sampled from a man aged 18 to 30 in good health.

The CDR3 region is CAWTPGNTIYF. CDR3 sequence (DNA): TGTGCCTGGACCCCCGGAAACACCATATATTTT. The chain couples TRBV30 to TRBJ1-3; D is unclear. The germline V gene encodes CDR1 GTSNPN and CDR2 SVGIG (reference sequence). With 4 bases removed from V and 4 bases from J, the gap between germline ends came to 5 bases. There are 11 residues in the CDR3.